This entry lists 32 T cell receptor beta chains sequenced from one sample in a study of T cells in Graves' hyperthyroidism and ophthalmopathy. Regions amplified from RNA transcripts were the TCR beta CDR3 regions. In the first-round RT-PCR of the TCR CDR3, the HTBI primer set was used. TCRdb processed the multiplex PCR reads anew with MiXCR; each CDR3 protein has one entry. This table holds about 640,000 distinct CDR3 sequences, around 15% found once. Sequenced sample: blood. The receptors were sampled from a woman aged 45 to 65 with Graves' ophthalmopathy.

This clonotype has more than one count but fewer than ten. The gene calls are TRBV6-5 and TRBJ1-1; D is undetermined. Germline lookup yields CDR1 MNHEY and CDR2 SVGAGI. The CDR3 covers 12 residues. V lost 2 bases and J 7 bases, leaving 8 bases between the germline ends. As DNA, the CDR3 is TGTGCCAGCAGTTACGGCAGCCTTGAAGCTTTCTTT. As protein: CASSYGSLEAFF.

Details on this clonotype: This may be a read error: a much more frequent sequence differs by one nucleotide. The V and J genes are TRBV9 and TRBJ2-7; no reliable D call. This CDR3 contains 13 residues. Germline lookup yields CDR1 SGDLS and CDR2 YYNGEE. The CDR3 loop reads CASSFLPSYEQCF. CDR3 nucleotides: TGTGCCAGCAGCTTCCTGCCCTCCTACGAGCAGTGCTTC. Supplemented by reference TRBV9 and TRBJ2-7, the full variable domain reads DSGVTQTPKHLITATGQRVTLRCSPRSGDLSVYWYQQSLDQGLQFLIQYYNGEERAKGNILERFSAQQFPDLHSELNLSSLELGDSALYFCASSFLPSYEQCFGPGTRLTVT.

This clonotype was observed many times. Here the CDR3 reads CASSLARPNTEAFF. CDR3 nucleotide sequence: TGTGCCAGCAGCTTAGCCAGGCCGAACACTGAAGCTTTCTTT. This sequence joins TRBV7-9 and TRBJ1-1; D ambiguous. The CDR3 covers 14 residues. Deletions cut 0 bases from V and 1 base from J, with 6 bases between. Germline V gene data show CDR1 as SEHNR and CDR2 as FQNEAQ (reference sequence).

The chain has TRBV12-3 or TRBV12-4 and TRBJ2-3; TRBD2 matches at 13 bases. V was pared by 6 bases and J by 4 bases, with 7 bases of the junction left unmatched. The CDR3 loop spans 16 amino acids. The CDR3 spells CASSRTSGSQSDTQYF. For the CDR3, the DNA is TGTGCCAGCAGCCGGACTAGCGGGAGCCAATCAGATACGCAGTATTTT.

This clonotype was observed a few times. The chain recombines TRBV12-3 or TRBV12-4 with TRBJ2-7; TRBD2 might be the D (5 bases). Trimming cost V 3 bases and J 2 bases, with 14 bases left between them. This CDR3 is built from 15 residues. The CDR3 DNA follows: TGTGCCAGCAGTTTTCGAAGGGCGGGCCCCTACGAGCAGTACTTC. As protein: CASSFRRAGPYEQYF.

This clonotype was found many times. This rearrangement joins TRBV13 to TRBJ2-3, with D unclear. This CDR3 has 13 residues. Germline CDR1 and CDR2: PRHDT and FYEKMQ (reference sequence). Trimming removed 5 bases at V and 5 bases at J, with 11 bases between. The CDR3 loop reads CASSPPAGDTQYF. Written as DNA, the CDR3 is TGTGCCAGCAGCCCTCCCGCTGGAGATACGCAGTATTTT.

This clonotype has only a few counts. The V call is TRBV5-7, the J call TRBJ2-1; D is perhaps TRBD1 (5 bases). TRBV5-7 carries the ORF label, with uncertain function. This CDR3 comprises 15 residues. Trimming shortened V by 4 bases and J by 0 bases, and 11 bases separated the two germline ends. The CDR3 DNA is TGTGCCAGCAGCGCGGACACCAACTCCTACAATGAGCAGTTCTTC. Translation gives CASSADTNSYNEQFF.

This clonotype showed up just a few times. This sequence joins TRBV10-3 and TRBJ1-5, with D unresolved. Germline CDR1 reads ENHRY; CDR2 reads SYGVKD. V was pared by 3 bases and J by 4 bases, with 7 bases between. This CDR3 contains 13 residues. The CDR3 sequence: CAISEQPNQPQHF. CDR3 bases: TGTGCCATCAGTGAACAGCCAAATCAGCCCCAGCATTTT.

The chain combines TRBV5-1 with TRBJ1-4; D unresolved. With 1 base removed from V and 3 bases from J, the gap between germline ends came to 7 bases. Germline V lookup: CDR1 SGHRS, CDR2 YFSETQ. This CDR3 contains 14 residues. The CDR3 bases are TGCGCCAGCAGCTTGCAGACTTCTAATGAAAAACTGTTTTTT. Its translation: CASSLQTSNEKLFF.

V is TRBV20-1 and J is TRBJ2-1; 10 nucleotides align to TRBD2. Unmatched junction bases numbered 5, after V lost 4 bases and J lost 2 bases. The length of the CDR3 is 15 residues. The germline gives CDR1 DFQATT, CDR2 SNEGSKA (reference sequence). CDR3 nucleotides: TGCAGTGCTACCGCAGCGGGAGGGCCCTACAATGAGCAGTTCTTC. Its protein product is CSATAAGGPYNEQFF.

This clonotype was detected ten times or more. At one end, the junction sequence differs from germline, possibly due to a read error. The rearrangement joins TRBV5-1 to TRBJ1-1; D perhaps matches TRBD1 (6 bases). The CDR3 spans 15 residues. The germline gives CDR1 SGHRS, CDR2 YFSETQ. CDR3 region: CASSLGWTANTEAFF. CDR3 sequence (DNA): TGCGCCAGCAGCTTGGGATGGACAGCCAACACTGAGGCTTTCTTT. Filled out from reference TRBV5-1 and TRBJ1-1, the complete variable domain reads KAGVTQTPRYLIKTRGQQVTLSCSPISGHRSVSWYQQTPGQGLQFLFEYFSETQRNKGNFPGRFSGRQFSNSRSEMNVSTLELGDSALYLCASSLGWTANTEAFFGQGTRLTVV.

This clonotype was found a few times. The CDR3 is CASSFQTGVDGGYTF. Written as DNA, the CDR3 is TGTGCCAGCAGCTTTCAAACAGGGGTGGATGGTGGCTACACCTTC. The chain carries TRBV5-6 and TRBJ1-2; 7 bases agree with TRBD1. The V gene's germline CDR1 is SGHDT and CDR2 YYEEEE. The J segment lost 7 bases and the V segment lost 2 bases, leaving 11 bases of the junction unmatched. CDR3 size: 15 residues.

The rearrangement uses TRBV7-9 and TRBJ2-6; D assignment may be TRBD1 or TRBD2 (6 bases each). Trimming took off 2 bases at V and 2 bases at J, with 16 bases between the two ends. The CDR3 has 18 residues. Germline CDR1 and CDR2: SEHNR and FQNEAQ (reference sequence). In DNA form, the CDR3 reads TGTGCCAGCAGCTTATACGGGGGCTCGGTGGCTGGGGCCAACGTCCTGACTTTC. This codes for CASSLYGGSVAGANVLTF.

This chain links TRBV18 with TRBJ2-7; D could derive from TRBD1 or TRBD2 (6 bases each). Between the trimmed V and J ends, which lost 0 bases and 6 bases, there was a span of 24 bases. Germline loops: CDR1 KGHSH, CDR2 LQKENI. The CDR3 extends over 18 amino acids. CDR3 nucleotides: TGTGCCAGCTCACCACCGGGGGCGGGGAAAGGCACCCAGGCCGAGCAGTACTTC. This codes for CASSPPGAGKGTQAEQYF.

This clonotype was recorded many times. The chain combines TRBV18 with TRBJ1-1; maybe TRBD1 (5 bases). The CDR3 is 13 residues long. Germline V CDR1 and CDR2: KGHSH, LQKENI. V lost 8 bases and J lost 3, with 13 bases in between. CDR3 residues: CASGNGGDTEAFF. The DNA of the CDR3 is TGTGCCAGCGGGAATGGGGGGGACACTGAAGCTTTCTTT.

At least ten counts were recorded for this clonotype. The chain joins TRBV28 to TRBJ1-1; 7 bases match TRBD1. The germline V gene encodes CDR1 MDHEN and CDR2 SYDVKM. This CDR3 is built from 14 residues. The ends lost 6 bases at V and 0 bases at J; junction bases unmatched: 4. The CDR3 sequence: CASRSGTVNTEAFF. The CDR3 region has the DNA TGTGCCAGCAGATCCGGGACAGTGAACACTGAAGCTTTCTTT.

There are many counts of this clonotype. This chain joins TRBV7-9 and TRBJ2-7; 8 bases are shared with TRBD1. Unmatched junction bases numbered 7, after V lost 5 bases and J lost 4 bases. This CDR3 is 14 amino acids long. Germline values: CDR1 SEHNR, CDR2 FQNEAQ (reference sequence). CDR3 sequence (DNA): TGTGCCAGCAGCATACAGGGGGGACCTTACGAGCAGTACTTC. Protein: CASSIQGGPYEQYF.

This clonotype was recorded a few times. This sequence joins TRBV24-1 and TRBJ2-1, with D perhaps matching TRBD2 (6 bases). Germline CDR1 is KGHDR and CDR2 is SFDVKD. CDR3 length equals 13 residues. V shed 6 bases and J shed 10 bases, with 15 bases lying between them. The CDR3 DNA follows: TGTGCCACCAGTAGTGCGGGATCGGGCGAGCAGTTCTTC. Encoded protein: CATSSAGSGEQFF.

This clonotype has ten or more counts. The chain carries TRBV7-9 and TRBJ2-7, with a tentative D call TRBD2 (5 bases). The germline V and J ends were trimmed by 5 bases and 1 base, with 12 bases remaining between them. Germline-derived CDR1 and CDR2 are SEHNR and FQNEAQ (reference sequence). This CDR3 comprises 14 residues. The CDR3 DNA follows: TGTGCCAGCAGCCGCGGACTCGAGTCCTACGAGCAGTACTTC. Translated, it gives CASSRGLESYEQYF.

The sample holds a few counts of this clonotype. V is TRBV3-1 and J is TRBJ2-1; 9 bases are a match to TRBD1. Germline values: CDR1 LGHDT, CDR2 YNNKEL (reference sequence). V was clipped by 1 base and J by 4 bases; unmatched bases: 5. The CDR3 sequence is 16 residues long. Here the CDR3 reads CASSQGSGQGYNEQFF. CDR3 DNA sequence: TGTGCCAGCAGCCAAGGATCGGGACAGGGATACAATGAGCAGTTCTTC.

This clonotype showed up just a few times. The CDR3: CAISGGRGVRTEAFF. As DNA, the CDR3 is TGTGCCATCAGTGGCGGCAGGGGGGTGAGGACTGAAGCTTTCTTT. The chain has TRBV10-3 and TRBJ1-1; 7 bases agree with TRBD1. In germline, CDR1 is ENHRY, CDR2 SYGVKD. This CDR3 region has 15 residues. The trim removed 4 bases at V and 5 bases at J, leaving 10 bases unmatched.

This clonotype was seen many times. The chain employs TRBV3-1 and TRBJ2-1; 8 nucleotides align to TRBD1. Germline values: CDR1 LGHDT, CDR2 YNNKEL (reference sequence). This CDR3 has 15 residues. V dropped 4 bases and J dropped 7; count of bases not matched to a gene: 9. This chain's CDR3 is CASSPGGGARNEQFF. The CDR3 bases are TGTGCCAGCAGCCCAGGGGGCGGGGCCCGAAATGAGCAGTTCTTC.

This clonotype was seen a few times. The chain combines TRBV7-6 with TRBJ1-2; D ambiguous. CDR3 length: 17 residues. Germline V lookup: CDR1 SGHVS, CDR2 FNYEAQ. Between the trimmed V and J ends, which lost 1 base and 0 bases, there was a span of 15 bases. CDR3 nucleotide sequence: TGTGCCAGCAGCTTAGTAGCTCGACACGCAGCTAACTATGGCTACACCTTC. Translation: CASSLVARHAANYGYTF.

The sample holds many counts of this clonotype. The chain couples TRBV9 to TRBJ2-7; 8 nucleotides line up with TRBD2. The CDR3 length is 16 residues. Germline CDR1 and CDR2: SGDLS and YYNGEE. V trimming: 2 bases; J trimming: 2 bases; junction bases outside the gene matches: 9. The CDR3 here is CASSVGSTSVAYEQYF. The CDR3 coding sequence is TGTGCCAGCAGCGTTGGCTCGACTAGCGTCGCCTACGAGCAGTACTTC.

The chain joins TRBV5-4 to TRBJ1-5; TRBD1 is a possible D gene (5 bases). The CDR3 covers 16 residues. CDR1 is SGHNT and CDR2 is YYREEE in the germline V gene (reference sequence). V was shortened by 4 bases and J by 0 bases, with 14 bases between the two germline ends. The CDR3 sequence: CASSPGPGRSNQPQHF. The CDR3 DNA follows: TGTGCCAGCAGCCCGGGACCGGGGCGTAGCAATCAGCCCCAGCATTTT. The complete variable domain, with remaining parts taken from reference TRBV5-4 and TRBJ1-5, reads ETGVTQSPTHLIKTRGQQVTLRCSSQSGHNTVSWYQQALGQGPQFIFQYYREEENGRGNFPPRFSGLQFPNYSSELNVNALELDDSALYLCASSPGPGRSNQPQHFGDGTRLSIL.

Worth noting for this clonotype: One end of the junction does not line up with germline, which may come from a read error. V usage is TRBV19 and J usage is TRBJ2-7; D remains unclear. The CDR3 spans 14 residues. In germline, CDR1 is LNHDA, CDR2 SQIVND (reference sequence). In DNA form, the CDR3 reads TGTGCCAGTAGTATCGGTTTCGTGGAAGACGAGCGGTACTTC. Amino acid sequence: CASSIGFVEDERYF.

The sample holds a few counts of this clonotype. Since a much larger clone is just one base distant, this may be a read error. The chain uses TRBV7-2 and TRBJ1-5, with D unclear. The V and J ends lost 4 bases and 2 bases respectively, with 15 bases between them. CDR1 SGHTA and CDR2 FQGNSA come from the germline V gene. CDR3 length: 16 residues. The CDR3 coding sequence is TGTGCCAGCAGCTCTAGCCCAAGTGGGGGCAATCAGCCCCAGCATTTT. Its protein is CASSSSPSGGNQPQHF. The complete variable domain, with remaining parts taken from reference TRBV7-2 and TRBJ1-5, reads GAGVSQSPSNKVTEKGKDVELRCDPISGHTALYWYRQSLGQGLEFLIYFQGNSAPDKSGLPSDRFSAERTGGSVSTLTIQRTQQEDSAVYLCASSSSPSGGNQPQHFGDGTRLSIL.

This clonotype occurred a few times. The chain recombines TRBV30 with TRBJ1-1; D unclear. The germline gives CDR1 GTSNPN, CDR2 SVGIG (reference sequence). Trimming took 8 bases from V and 0 from J, leaving 10 bases between them. The CDR3 covers 12 residues. The CDR3 here is CARGGMNTEAFF. The CDR3 nucleotides read TGTGCCCGAGGCGGGATGAACACTGAAGCTTTCTTT.

This rearrangement joins TRBV29-1 to TRBJ2-3; D unresolved. Trimming cost V 3 bases and J 5 bases, with 12 bases left between them. The germline CDR1 and CDR2 sequences are SQVTM and ANQGSEA. CDR3 size: 13 residues. The CDR3, as DNA: TGCAGCGTTGAGCTCCAGTTGGGAGATACGCAGTATTTT. This translates into CSVELQLGDTQYF.

This clonotype was counted ten times or more. J is TRBJ2-1 and V is TRBV24-1; weak D call: TRBD1 (6 bases). The V gene lost 3 bases and the J gene lost 3 bases, with 14 bases spanning the gap. The CDR3 length is 16 residues. Looked up from germline, CDR1 is KGHDR and CDR2 is SFDVKD. The CDR3 loop is CATSDTPTGFYNEQFF. The CDR3, as DNA: TGTGCCACCAGTGATACCCCGACAGGTTTCTACAATGAGCAGTTCTTC.

This clonotype was seen at least ten times. This chain uses TRBV6-1 with TRBJ1-1; tentative D call: TRBD1 (5 bases). The CDR3 length is 15 residues. Germline-derived CDR1 and CDR2 are MNHNS and SASEGT. V lost 6 bases to trimming and J lost 1 base, with 15 bases between them. CDR3 in DNA: TGTGCCAGCAGCTTACGCCGGGGCCGGAACACTGAAGCTTTCTTT. It codes for CASSLRRGRNTEAFF.

The chain couples TRBV6-1 to TRBJ2-7; 7 bases map to TRBD1. Trimming at V came to 5 bases and at J to 2 bases, leaving 3 bases not matched to a gene. Germline V CDR1 and CDR2: MNHNS, SASEGT. This CDR3 region has 13 residues. Written as DNA, the CDR3 is TGTGCCAGCAGTCATGGACAGGCCTACGAGCAGTACTTC. Amino acids: CASSHGQAYEQYF.